By frequency in the sample, the clone carrying this T cell receptor (beta chain) is medium-sized. TCRdb analysed the RT-PCR reads with MiXCR anew, one entry per CDR3 protein. The sample lists 1,700 or so distinct CDR3 sequences, over 11% seen once, with approximately 24% in the top ten. The sample belongs to a study of immune reconstitution after stem cell transplant in scleroderma. This sequence originates from a female donor with systemic sclerosis. Sampling was performed before or after autologous hematopoietic stem cell transplantation (not recorded which).

The CDR3 protein is CASSFGTGEFFYGYTF. The CDR3 DNA is TGCGCCAGCAGCTTCGGGACAGGGGAGTTTTTCTATGGCTACACCTTC. The gene calls are TRBV5-1 and TRBJ1-2, with 10 bases matching TRBD1. From germline, CDR1 is SGHRS and CDR2 YFSETQ. The CDR3 spans 16 residues. The ends lost 2 bases at V and 4 bases at J; junction bases unmatched: 8.